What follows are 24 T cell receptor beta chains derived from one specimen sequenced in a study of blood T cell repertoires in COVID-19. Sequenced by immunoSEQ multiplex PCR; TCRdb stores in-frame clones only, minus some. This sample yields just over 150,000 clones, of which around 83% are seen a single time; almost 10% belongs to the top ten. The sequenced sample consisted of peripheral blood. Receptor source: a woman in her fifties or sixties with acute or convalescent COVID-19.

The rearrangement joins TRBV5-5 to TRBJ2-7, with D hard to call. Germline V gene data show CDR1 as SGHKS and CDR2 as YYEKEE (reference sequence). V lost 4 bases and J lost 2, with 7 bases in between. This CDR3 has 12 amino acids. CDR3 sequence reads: CASSKTAYEQYF. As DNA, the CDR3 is TGTGCCAGCAGCAAAACAGCCTACGAGCAGTACTTC.

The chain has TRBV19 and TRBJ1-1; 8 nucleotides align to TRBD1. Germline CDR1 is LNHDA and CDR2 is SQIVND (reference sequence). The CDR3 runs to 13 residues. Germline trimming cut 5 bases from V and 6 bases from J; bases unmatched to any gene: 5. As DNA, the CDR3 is TGTGCCAGTAGTCCCCTGGACAGGGCTGAAGCTTTCTTT. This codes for CASSPLDRAEAFF.

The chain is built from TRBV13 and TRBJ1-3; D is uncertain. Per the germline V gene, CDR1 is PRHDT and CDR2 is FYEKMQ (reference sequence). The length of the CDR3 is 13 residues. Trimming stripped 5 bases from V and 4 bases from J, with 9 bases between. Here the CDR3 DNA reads TGTGCCAGCAGCGTTGGTACAGGAAACACCATATATTTT. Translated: CASSVGTGNTIYF.

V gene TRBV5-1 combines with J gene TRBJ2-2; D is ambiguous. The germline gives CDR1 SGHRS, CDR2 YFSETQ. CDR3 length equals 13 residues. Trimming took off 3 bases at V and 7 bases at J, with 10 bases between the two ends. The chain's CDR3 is CASSSKAGGELFF. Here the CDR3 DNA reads TGCGCCAGCAGCTCAAAGGCAGGCGGGGAGCTGTTTTTT.

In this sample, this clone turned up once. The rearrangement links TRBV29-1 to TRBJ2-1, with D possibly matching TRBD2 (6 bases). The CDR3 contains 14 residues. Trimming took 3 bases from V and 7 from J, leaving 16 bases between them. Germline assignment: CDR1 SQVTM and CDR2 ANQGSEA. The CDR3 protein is CSVEWGERENEQFF. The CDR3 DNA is TGCAGCGTTGAGTGGGGGGAGAGGGAGAATGAGCAGTTCTTC.

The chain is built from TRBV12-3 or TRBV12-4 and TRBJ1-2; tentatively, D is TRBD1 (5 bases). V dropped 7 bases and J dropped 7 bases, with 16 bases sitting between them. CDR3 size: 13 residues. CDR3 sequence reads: CASNSGVSGGYTF. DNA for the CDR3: TGTGCCAGCAACTCGGGGGTCTCCGGTGGCTACACCTTC.

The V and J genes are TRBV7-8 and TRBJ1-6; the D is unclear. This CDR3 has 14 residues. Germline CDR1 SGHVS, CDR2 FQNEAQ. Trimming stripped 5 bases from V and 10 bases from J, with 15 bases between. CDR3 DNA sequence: TGTGCCAGCAGCCCCCGGGGTCTCATATCACCCCTCCACTTT. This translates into CASSPRGLISPLHF.

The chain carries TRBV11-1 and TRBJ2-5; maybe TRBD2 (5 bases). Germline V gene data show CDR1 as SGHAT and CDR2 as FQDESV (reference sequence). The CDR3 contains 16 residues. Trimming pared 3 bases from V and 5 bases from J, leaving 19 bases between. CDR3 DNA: TGTGCCAGCAGCTTCCCATCTGGAGGCCGGGCGGAGACCCAGTACTTC. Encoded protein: CASSFPSGGRAETQYF.

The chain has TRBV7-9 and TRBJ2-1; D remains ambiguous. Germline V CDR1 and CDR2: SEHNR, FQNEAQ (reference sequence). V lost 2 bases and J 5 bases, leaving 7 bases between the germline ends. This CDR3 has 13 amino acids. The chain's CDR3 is CASSLFSDNEQFF. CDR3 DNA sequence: TGTGCCAGCAGCTTATTCAGCGACAATGAGCAGTTCTTC.

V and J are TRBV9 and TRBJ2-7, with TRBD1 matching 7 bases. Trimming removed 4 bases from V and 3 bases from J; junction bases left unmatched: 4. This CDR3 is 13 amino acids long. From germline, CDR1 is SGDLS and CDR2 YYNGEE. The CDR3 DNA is TGTGCCAGCAGCATTCGACAGGGCTACGAGCAGTACTTC. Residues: CASSIRQGYEQYF. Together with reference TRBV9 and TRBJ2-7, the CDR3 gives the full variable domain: DSGVTQTPKHLITATGQRVTLRCSPRSGDLSVYWYQQSLDQGLQFLIQYYNGEERAKGNILERFSAQQFPDLHSELNLSSLELGDSALYFCASSIRQGYEQYFGPGTRLTVT.

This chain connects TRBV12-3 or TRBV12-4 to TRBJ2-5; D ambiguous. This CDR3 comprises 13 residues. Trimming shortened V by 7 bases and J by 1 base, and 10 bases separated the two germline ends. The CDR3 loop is CASTIHPQETQYF. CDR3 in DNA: TGTGCCAGCACTATTCATCCCCAAGAGACCCAGTACTTC.

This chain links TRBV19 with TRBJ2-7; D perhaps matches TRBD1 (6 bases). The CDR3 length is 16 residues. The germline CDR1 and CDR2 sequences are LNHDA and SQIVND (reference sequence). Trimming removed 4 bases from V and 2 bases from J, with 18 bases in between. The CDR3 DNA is TGTGCCAGTAGTACGGGACAACCCGCTACCACCTACGAGCAGTACTTC. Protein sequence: CASSTGQPATTYEQYF.

The CDR3 reads CASSLGQGLDNEQFF. The CDR3, as DNA: TGCGCCAGCAGCTTAGGACAGGGGCTAGACAATGAGCAGTTCTTC. The rearrangement uses TRBV5-1 and TRBJ2-1; 9 nucleotides line up with TRBD1. The CDR3 is 15 residues long. Germline assignment: CDR1 SGHRS and CDR2 YFSETQ. Unmatched junction bases numbered 5, after V lost 2 bases and J lost 5 bases.

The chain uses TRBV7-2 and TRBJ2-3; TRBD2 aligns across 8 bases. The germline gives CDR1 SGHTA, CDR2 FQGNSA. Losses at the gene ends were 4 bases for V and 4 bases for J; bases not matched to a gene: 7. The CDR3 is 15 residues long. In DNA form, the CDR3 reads TGTGCCAGCAGCTCTTCGGGACTAGGGGCAGATACGCAGTATTTT. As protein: CASSSSGLGADTQYF.

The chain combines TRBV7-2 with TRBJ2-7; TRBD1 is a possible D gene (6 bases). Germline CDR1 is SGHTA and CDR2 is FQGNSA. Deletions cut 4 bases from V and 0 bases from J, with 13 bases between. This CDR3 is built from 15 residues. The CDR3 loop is CASSYKQGDSYEQYF. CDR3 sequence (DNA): TGTGCCAGCAGCTACAAACAGGGTGACTCCTACGAGCAGTACTTC.

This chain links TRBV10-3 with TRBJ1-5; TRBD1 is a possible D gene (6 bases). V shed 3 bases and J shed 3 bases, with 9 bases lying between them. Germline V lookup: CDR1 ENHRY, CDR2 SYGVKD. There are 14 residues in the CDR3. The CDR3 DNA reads TGTGCCATCAGTGACCGGGACAACAATCAGCCCCAGCATTTT. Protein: CAISDRDNNQPQHF.

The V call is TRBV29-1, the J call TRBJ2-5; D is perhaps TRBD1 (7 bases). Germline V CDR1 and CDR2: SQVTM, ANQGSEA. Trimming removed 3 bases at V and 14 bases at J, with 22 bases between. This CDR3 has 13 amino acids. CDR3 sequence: CSVDGRGPREVYF. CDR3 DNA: TGCAGCGTTGATGGTAGGGGGCCAAGGGAGGTTTACTTC.

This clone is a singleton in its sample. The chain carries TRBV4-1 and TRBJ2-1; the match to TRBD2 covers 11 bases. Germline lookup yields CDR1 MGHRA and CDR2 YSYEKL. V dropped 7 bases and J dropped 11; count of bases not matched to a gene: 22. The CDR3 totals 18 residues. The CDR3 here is CASTIGASGGLPGAKQFF. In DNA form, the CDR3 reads TGCGCCAGCACCATCGGCGCTAGCGGGGGGCTCCCGGGGGCGAAGCAGTTCTTC.

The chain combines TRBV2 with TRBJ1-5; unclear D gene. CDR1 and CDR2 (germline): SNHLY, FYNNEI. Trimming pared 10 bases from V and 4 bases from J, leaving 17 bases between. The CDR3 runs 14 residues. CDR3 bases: TGTGCCACCGGAGCCGGGAGGGTAAATCAGCCCCAGCATTTT. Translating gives CATGAGRVNQPQHF.

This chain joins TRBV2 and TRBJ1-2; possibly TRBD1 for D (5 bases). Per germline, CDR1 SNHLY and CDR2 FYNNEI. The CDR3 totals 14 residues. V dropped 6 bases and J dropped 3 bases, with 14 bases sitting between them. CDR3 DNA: TGTGCCAGCAGCCTCGGAGGGGCGGACTATGGCTACACCTTC. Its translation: CASSLGGADYGYTF.

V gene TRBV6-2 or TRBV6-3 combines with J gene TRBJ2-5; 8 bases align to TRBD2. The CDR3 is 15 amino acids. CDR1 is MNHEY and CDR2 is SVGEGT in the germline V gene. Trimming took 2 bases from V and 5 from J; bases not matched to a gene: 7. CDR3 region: CASSYTSGSGETQYF. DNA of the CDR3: TGTGCCAGCAGTTACACAAGCGGGAGTGGTGAGACCCAGTACTTC.

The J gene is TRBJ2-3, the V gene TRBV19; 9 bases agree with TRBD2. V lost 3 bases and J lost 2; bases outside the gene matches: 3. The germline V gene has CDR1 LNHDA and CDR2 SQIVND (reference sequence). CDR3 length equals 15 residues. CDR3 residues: CASSILAGTTDTQYF. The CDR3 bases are TGTGCCAGTAGTATCCTAGCGGGGACCACAGATACGCAGTATTTT.

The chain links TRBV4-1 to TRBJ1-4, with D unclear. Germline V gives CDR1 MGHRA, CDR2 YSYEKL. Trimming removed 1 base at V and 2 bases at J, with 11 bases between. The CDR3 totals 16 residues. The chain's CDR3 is CASSQVTRQTNEKLFF. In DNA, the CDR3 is TGCGCCAGCAGCCAAGTTACTAGGCAGACTAATGAAAAACTGTTTTTT.

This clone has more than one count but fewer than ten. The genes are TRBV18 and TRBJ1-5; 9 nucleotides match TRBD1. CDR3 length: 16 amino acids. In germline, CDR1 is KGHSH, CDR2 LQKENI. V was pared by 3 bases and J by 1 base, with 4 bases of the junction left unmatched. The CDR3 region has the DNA TGTGCCAGCTCACCCGCCGGGACAGGGAGCAATCAGCCCCAGCATTTT. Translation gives CASSPAGTGSNQPQHF.